The rows below give T cell receptor delta chains drawn from one sample of a study of gamma-delta T cells after stem cell transplantation. TCRdb processed the RT-PCR reads again with the CATT caller. The repertoire holds around 2,500 delta-chain clones, with 15% to 20% as singletons. What was sequenced was gamma-delta T cells. The source is a human donor. It is not recorded whose cells these are; they may come from a transplant donor. CDR3s include the opening cysteine and the closing phenylalanine or tryptophan. The D gene is left open where the match is weak. Size values are once, few and many counts, or a class for expanded clones, and some rows have none.

v_gene	abundance	d_gene	j_gene	CDR3nt	CDR3aa
TRDV3	few	TRDD3	TRDJ1	TGTGCCTTTTGTGGGATCCTTACTGGGGATACAGCCGATAAACTCATCTTT	CAFCGILTGDTADKLIF
TRDV2	large	.	TRDJ3	TGTGCCTGTGACACCGTGATCAGCGACACCCGACAGATGTTTTTC	CACDTVISDTRQMFF
TRDV2	.	.	TRDJ3	TGTGCCTGTGACGCAGTCCCTGGGGACCCGAACTCCTGTGACACCCGCCCGATGTTTTTC	CACDAVPGDPNSCDTRPMFF
TRDV1	.	TRDD3	TRDJ1	TGTGCTCTTGGGGCTATAGAAGTGGGGGATACGACCGATAAGCTCATCTTT	CALGAIEVGDTTDKLIF
TRDV1	.	.	TRDJ1	TGTGCCCTTGGGGAACCCAGCTTCCTACTTGGGGATACGCGATCCGATAAACTCATCTTT	CALGEPSFLLGDTRSDKLIF
TRDV1	medium-sized	TRDD3	TRDJ1	TGTGCTCTTGGTATGGCAGGACACGCAAAGGTACTGGGGGATTGCGATAAACTCATCTTT	CALGMAGHAKVLGDCDKLIF
TRDV1	few	TRDD3	TRDJ2	TGTGCTCTTGGGGAGCCCCTTCCTTCCTCCCTAGCTTGGGGGATACGTGGTATATTGACAGCACAACTCTTCTTT	CALGEPLPSSLAWGIRGILTAQLFF
TRDV1	few	TRDD3	TRDJ1	TGTGCTCTTGGGGAACGGGACTGCTCTTTCGGGGGATACTCCGATAAACTCATCTTT	CALGERDCSFGGYSDKLIF
TRDV1	large	TRDD3	TRDJ1	TGTGCTCTTGGACCTCAGGTTCTACTGGGGGATTTCGATAAACTCATCTTT	CALGPQVLLGDFDKLIF
TRDV3	.	.	TRDJ2	TGTGCCTCCAGAAGTTTACCGCGCCCTTTGACAGCACAACTCTTCTTT	CASRSLPRPLTAQLFF
TRDV2	large	TRDD3	TRDJ3	TGTGCCTGTGACACCAAGTACTGGGGGAGCTCCTGGGACACCCGACAGATGTTTTTC	CACDTKYWGSSWDTRQMFF
TRDV2	.	.	TRDJ2	TGTGCCTGTGACACCGTCGAAAGTGGGACCCCTTCCCAACTCTTCTTT	CACDTVESGTPSQLFF
TRDV1	.	.	TRDJ1	TGTGCTCTTGGGGAATCCCTAAAATTCCTACCTGGGGGCACTACCGATAAACTCATCTTT	CALGESLKFLPGGTTDKLIF
TRDV2	large	TRDD3	TRDJ1	TGTGCCTGTGACTACGGGAAACTGGGGGATACCTCCGATAAACTCATCTTT	CACDYGKLGDTSDKLIF
TRDV2	large	TRDD3	TRDJ3	TGTGCCTGTGACACACTGGGGGCTCTCTCCTGGGACACCCGACAGATGTTTTTC	CACDTLGALSWDTRQMFF
TRDV3	medium-sized	.	TRDJ1	TGTGCCTCCGATCCCATCCTACCTTACGATAAACTCATCTTT	CASDPILPYDKLIF
TRDV3	.	.	TRDJ1	TGTGCCTTTAGCGAGGGGCATCTTCTCACCGATAAACTCATCTTT	CAFSEGHLLTDKLIF
TRDV3	medium-sized	.	TRDJ1	TGTGCCCTCCTCCGGGGGTACACCGATAAACTCATCTTT	CALLRGYTDKLIF
TRDV1	few	.	TRDJ1	TGTGCTCTTGGGGAACGGACCGGCGACCCGGGGATGAATAAACTCATCTTT	CALGERTGDPGMNKLIF
TRDV1	.	TRDD3	TRDJ1	TGCGCTCTTGGGGAACTAGGTGCCCTACACACTGCCATACTGGGGGATCCCTCCGATAAACTCATCTTT	CALGELGALHTAILGDPSDKLIF
TRDV1	medium-sized	TRDD3	TRDJ3	TGTGCTCTTGTGCCGGCCTTCCAAGGCGTCGGGGGATACTCCTGGGACACCCGACAGATGTTTTTC	CALVPAFQGVGGYSWDTRQMFF